This T cell receptor (beta chain) was sequenced in a study of control samples from healthy donors and cancer patients. TCRdb keeps only in-frame clones here, not all; method: immunoSEQ multiplex PCR. The sample has around 13,000 clones; 90% to 95% are singletons. The V gene's germline CDR1 is WSHSY and CDR2 SAAADI. There are 15 residues in the CDR3. Trimming removed 3 bases from V and 3 bases from J, with 14 bases in between. This clonotype was obtained from an elderly man with lung cancer. The sample was PBMCs. The chain is built from TRBV10-2 and TRBJ1-1; unclear D gene. In DNA form, the CDR3 reads TGCGCCAGCAGTGAAGCGGGGAGGATGGACACTGAAGCTTTCTTT. It yields the protein CASSEAGRMDTEAFF.